This T cell receptor (beta chain) originates from a study of OX40 agonist ivuxolimab in advanced cancers. Study information: Patients received intravenous ivuxolimab every 2 weeks at 0.01 to 10 mg/kg.

The germline V and J ends were trimmed by 5 bases and 5 bases, with 18 bases remaining between them. The CDR3 totals 15 residues. In germline, CDR1 is SEHNR, CDR2 FQNEAQ (reference sequence). TCRdb's copy holds only in-frame clones and misses some; the assay was immunoSEQ multiplex PCR. The sample has about 40,000 clones, more than 75% seen once. V usage is TRBV7-9 and J usage is TRBJ1-1, with a weak D call TRBD1 (6 bases). This TCR was recovered from an adult with an advanced solid tumor such as melanoma, head and neck, liver or kidney cancer. The sample consisted of CD4+ or CD8+ T cells sorted from blood, taken in a trial of the OX40 agonist ivuxolimab. CDR3 amino acids: CASSPSGTSRTEAFF. Here the CDR3 DNA reads TGTGCCAGCAGCCCATCAGGGACATCAAGGACTGAAGCTTTCTTT.